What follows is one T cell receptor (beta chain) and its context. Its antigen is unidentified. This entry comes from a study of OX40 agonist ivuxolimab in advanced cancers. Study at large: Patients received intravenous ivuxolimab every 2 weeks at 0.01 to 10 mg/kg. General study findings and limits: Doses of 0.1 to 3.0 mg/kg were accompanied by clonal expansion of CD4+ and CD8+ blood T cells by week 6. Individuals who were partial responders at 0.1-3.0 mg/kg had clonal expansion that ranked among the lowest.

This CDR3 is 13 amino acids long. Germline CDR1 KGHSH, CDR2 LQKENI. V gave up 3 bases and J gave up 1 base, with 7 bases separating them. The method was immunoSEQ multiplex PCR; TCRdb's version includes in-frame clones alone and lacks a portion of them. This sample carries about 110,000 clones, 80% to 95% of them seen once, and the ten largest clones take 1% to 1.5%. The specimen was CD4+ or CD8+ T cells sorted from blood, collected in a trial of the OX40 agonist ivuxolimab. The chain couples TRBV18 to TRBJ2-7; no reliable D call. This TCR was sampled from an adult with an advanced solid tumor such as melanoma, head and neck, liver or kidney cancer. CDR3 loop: CASSPSQSYEQYF. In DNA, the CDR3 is TGTGCCAGCTCACCTTCGCAGTCCTACGAGCAGTACTTC.